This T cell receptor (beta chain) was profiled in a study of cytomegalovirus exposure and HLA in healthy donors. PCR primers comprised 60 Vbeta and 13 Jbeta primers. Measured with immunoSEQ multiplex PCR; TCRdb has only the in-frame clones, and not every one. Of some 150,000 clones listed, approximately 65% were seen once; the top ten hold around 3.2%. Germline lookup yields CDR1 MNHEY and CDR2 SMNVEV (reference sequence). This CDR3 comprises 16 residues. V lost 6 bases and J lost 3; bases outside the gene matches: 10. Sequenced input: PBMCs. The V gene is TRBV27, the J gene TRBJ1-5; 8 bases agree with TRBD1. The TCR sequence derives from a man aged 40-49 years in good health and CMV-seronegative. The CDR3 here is CASSPMDRAINQPQHF. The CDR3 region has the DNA TGTGCCAGCAGCCCGATGGACAGGGCCATCAATCAGCCCCAGCATTTT.